These 31 T cell receptor beta chains were sequenced from one sample in a study of cytotoxic CD8 clonotypes in ibrutinib-treated CLL. Repertoires were generated with immunoSEQ multiplex PCR, while TCRdb's copy carries only in-frame clones and drops some. The sample lists roughly 58,000 clones; approximately 50% were seen once. This sample comprised PBMCs, obtained at disease progression, from a patient treated with ibrutinib. Receptor source: a human donor with chronic lymphocytic leukemia.

V is TRBV9 and J is TRBJ1-3, with D tentatively TRBD1 (6 bases). V was pared by 6 bases and J by 0 bases, with 16 bases between. CDR3 size: 16 residues. CDR1 and CDR2 (germline): SGDLS, YYNGEE. CDR3: CASTLGGSHSGNTIYF. The CDR3 region has the DNA TGTGCCAGCACCTTAGGGGGGTCTCACTCTGGAAACACCATATATTTT.

The rearrangement uses TRBV29-1 and TRBJ1-1; possible D gene TRBD1, 5 bases. V was pared by 0 bases and J by 0 bases, with 17 bases between. The CDR3 spans 17 residues. Germline loops: CDR1 SQVTM, CDR2 ANQGSEA. The CDR3 DNA reads TGCAGCGTTGAAGATTTCAGGGACTCCTGGATGAACACTGAAGCTTTCTTT. It codes for CSVEDFRDSWMNTEAFF.

This clone was seen a handful of times. The chain links TRBV28 to TRBJ2-7, with D unresolved. The CDR3 sequence is 11 residues long. Germline CDR1 reads MDHEN; CDR2 reads SYDVKM. V dropped 9 bases and J dropped 6 bases, with 12 bases sitting between them. The CDR3 DNA reads as TGTGCCAGTCAAAGACGGTTCGAGCAGTACTTC. Residues: CASQRRFEQYF.

The chain joins TRBV5-1 to TRBJ1-4; possible D gene TRBD1, 5 bases. The CDR3 consists of 15 residues. The V gene lost 0 bases and the J gene lost 7 bases, with 13 bases spanning the gap. CDR1 is SGHRS and CDR2 is YFSETQ in the germline V gene. The CDR3 DNA reads as TGCGCCAGCAGCTTGGGCTCGGGACGCTCTGAAAAACTGTTTTTT. Protein: CASSLGSGRSEKLFF.

CDR3 in DNA: TGTGCCACCCACCCGGGGGGCGCGGGCAATCAGCCCCAGCATTTT. Residues: CATHPGGAGNQPQHF. The chain couples TRBV6-1 to TRBJ1-5, with D perhaps matching TRBD1 (6 bases). The length of the CDR3 is 15 residues. Germline CDR1 reads MNHNS; CDR2 reads SASEGT. V lost 10 bases, J lost 2 bases, and 18 bases lay in between.

This clone was detected only a few times. This chain links TRBV28 with TRBJ2-2; D not certain. The CDR3 runs to 12 residues. Germline assignment: CDR1 MDHEN and CDR2 SYDVKM. Trimming took 6 bases from V and 13 from J, leaving 15 bases between them. Here the CDR3 DNA reads TGTGCCAGCAGCCCCTCTGAAATGGCGCTGTTTTTT. This gives the protein CASSPSEMALFF.

The J gene is TRBJ2-2, the V gene TRBV9; D gene uncertain. Germline V gives CDR1 SGDLS, CDR2 YYNGEE. The V gene lost 0 bases and the J gene lost 3 bases, with 3 bases spanning the gap. CDR3 length: 13 amino acids. In DNA, the CDR3 is TGTGCCAGCAGCGTAGGTCACACCGGGGAGCTGTTTTTT. Amino acid sequence: CASSVGHTGELFF.

The genes are TRBV11-3 and TRBJ2-2; 7 nucleotides line up with TRBD1. CDR1 SGHNT and CDR2 YENEEA come from the germline V gene. The CDR3 has 15 residues. Trimming at V came to 5 bases and at J to 6 bases, leaving 9 bases not matched to a gene. For the CDR3, the DNA is TGTGCCAGCAGCCCCACAGGGGTGAGCTCCGGGGAGCTGTTTTTT. It translates to CASSPTGVSSGELFF.

This chain connects TRBV19 to TRBJ2-5, with D maybe TRBD2 (6 bases). The ends were cut back, 3 bases at V and 5 bases at J, with 16 bases in the middle. The CDR3 runs to 15 residues. Germline CDR1 reads LNHDA; CDR2 reads SQIVND (reference sequence). The CDR3 sequence: CASSMRGSQAETQYF. The CDR3 bases are TGTGCCAGTAGTATGCGGGGTTCTCAGGCGGAGACCCAGTACTTC.

The genes are TRBV2 and TRBJ1-4; tentative D call: TRBD1 (5 bases). Germline values: CDR1 SNHLY, CDR2 FYNNEI. Between the trimmed V and J ends, which lost 4 bases and 0 bases, there was a span of 9 bases. This CDR3 has 15 residues. The CDR3: CASSGMTATNEKLFF. As DNA, the CDR3 is TGTGCCAGCAGTGGGATGACAGCAACTAATGAAAAACTGTTTTTT.

The V and J genes are TRBV18 and TRBJ2-2, with unresolved D. This CDR3 region has 13 residues. Per germline, CDR1 KGHSH and CDR2 LQKENI. Trimming removed 5 bases from V and 5 bases from J, with 9 bases in between. CDR3 protein: CASSATRTGELFF. The CDR3 DNA is TGTGCCAGCTCAGCCACAAGGACCGGGGAGCTGTTTTTT. Drawing the rest from reference TRBV18 and TRBJ2-2, the complete variable domain is NAGVMQNPRHLVRRRGQEARLRCSPMKGHSHVYWYRQLPEEGLKFMVYLQKENIIDESGMPKERFSAEFPKEGPSILRIQQVVRGDSAAYFCASSATRTGELFFGEGSRLTVL.

This clone occurred a few times. This chain connects TRBV2 to TRBJ1-1, with a possible D match to TRBD1 (6 bases). Trimming shortened V by 7 bases and J by 4 bases, and 13 bases separated the two germline ends. CDR3 length: 13 residues. Germline values: CDR1 SNHLY, CDR2 FYNNEI. CDR3 loop: CASNVQGSTEAFF. In DNA form, the CDR3 reads TGTGCCAGCAATGTCCAGGGGAGCACTGAAGCTTTCTTT.

This clone occurred a few times. The CDR3 DNA reads TGTGCCAGCCACCCCGGCGGGGCAACTAATGAAAAACTGTTTTTT. This gives the protein CASHPGGATNEKLFF. The chain employs TRBV27 and TRBJ1-4, with D unclear. The V and J ends lost 8 bases and 0 bases respectively, with 13 bases between them. CDR3 length: 15 amino acids. From germline, CDR1 is MNHEY and CDR2 SMNVEV (reference sequence). The full variable domain, with the rest looked up from reference TRBV27 and TRBJ1-4, is EAQVTQNPRYLITVTGKKLTVTCSQNMNHEYMSWYRQDPGLGLRQIYYSMNVEVTDKGDVPEGYKVSRKEKRNFPLILESPSPNQTSLYFCASHPGGATNEKLFFGSGTQLSVL.

V usage is TRBV7-8 and J usage is TRBJ2-7; TRBD2 agrees at 7 bases. The CDR3 consists of 14 residues. Germline values: CDR1 SGHVS, CDR2 FQNEAQ. V dropped 2 bases and J dropped 2; count of bases not matched to a gene: 3. CDR3 protein: CASSLLGGPYEQYF. In DNA, the CDR3 is TGTGCCAGCAGCTTATTGGGAGGGCCCTACGAGCAGTACTTC.

This clone showed up just a few times. The chain joins TRBV7-6 to TRBJ2-7; D is undetermined. Germline CDR1 is SGHVS and CDR2 is FNYEAQ. There are 18 residues in the CDR3. Trimming removed 5 bases from V and 3 bases from J, with 26 bases in between. The CDR3 DNA sequence: TGTGCCAGCAGCCCCCGTCCACCATCAGGTACCAAGTTCTACGAGCAGTACTTC. This translates into CASSPRPPSGTKFYEQYF. Full variable domain (outside the CDR3, taken from reference TRBV7-6 and TRBJ2-7): GAGVSQSPRYKVTKRGQDVALRCDPISGHVSLYWYRQALGQGPEFLTYFNYEAQQDKSGLPNDRFSAERPEGSISTLTIQRTEQRDSAMYRCASSPRPPSGTKFYEQYFGPGTRLTVT.

This sequence joins TRBV30 and TRBJ2-7; TRBD1 is a possible D gene (5 bases). The V gene lost 5 bases and the J gene lost 3 bases, with 11 bases spanning the gap. This CDR3 is built from 12 residues. Germline values: CDR1 GTSNPN, CDR2 SVGIG (reference sequence). This CDR3 reads CAWGQNFYEQYF. Written as DNA, the CDR3 is TGTGCCTGGGGACAAAACTTCTACGAGCAGTACTTC.

There are a few counts of this clone. The chain links TRBV5-1 to TRBJ1-5; D not certain. V lost 0 bases and J lost 0, with 7 bases in between. Germline CDR1 reads SGHRS; CDR2 reads YFSETQ. CDR3 size: 15 residues. The chain's CDR3 is CASSLGLNSNQPQHF. The DNA of the CDR3 is TGCGCCAGCAGCTTGGGTCTGAATAGCAATCAGCCCCAGCATTTT.

This clone has only a few counts. This rearrangement joins TRBV27 to TRBJ2-2; D gene ambiguous. V lost 3 bases, J lost 0 bases, and 5 bases lay in between. Germline loops: CDR1 MNHEY, CDR2 SMNVEV (reference sequence). This CDR3 comprises 14 residues. CDR3 protein: CASSLVPNTGELFF. The CDR3 nucleotides are TGTGCCAGCAGTTTGGTCCCGAACACCGGGGAGCTGTTTTTT.

Only a few counts were recorded for this clone. The V and J genes are TRBV21-1 and TRBJ2-7. TRBV21-1 is a pseudogene. This CDR3 spans 16 amino acids. CDR3 sequence (DNA): TGTGCCAGCAGCAATGGAGGCTGGGGGTCACCCTACGAGCAGTACTTC. This translates into CASSNGGWGSPYEQYF.

In this sample, this clone turned up once. The V gene is TRBV30, the J gene TRBJ2-3, with a possible D match to TRBD1 (6 bases). Germline CDR1 and CDR2: GTSNPN and SVGIG (reference sequence). The CDR3 has 15 amino acids. The V end lost 0 bases, the J end lost 6 bases, and 16 bases lay between the germline ends. CDR3 DNA: TGTGCCTGGAGTGTATCAGGGGTAACTTTGGATACGCAGTATTTT. It translates to CAWSVSGVTLDTQYF.

The chain carries TRBV28 and TRBJ2-7, with TRBD2 identical over 13 bases. Germline V gene data show CDR1 as MDHEN and CDR2 as SYDVKM. V lost 4 bases and J lost 6; bases outside the gene matches: 6. The CDR3 is 15 amino acids. CDR3 sequence reads: CASSSPGLAGSEQYF. The CDR3 bases are TGTGCCAGCAGTTCTCCGGGACTAGCGGGAAGCGAGCAGTACTTC.

The chain uses TRBV12-2 and TRBJ2-3. TRBV12-2 is a recognized pseudogene. This CDR3 has 16 residues. CDR3 in DNA: TGTGCAAGTCGCTTCCCCCTTAGGGGGGATGCAGATACGCAGTATTTT. Translated: CASRFPLRGDADTQYF.

V is TRBV5-4 and J is TRBJ1-2; D possibly corresponds to TRBD1 (5 bases). Germline-derived CDR1 and CDR2 are SGHNT and YYREEE (reference sequence). There are 15 residues in the CDR3. V was pared by 4 bases and J by 2 bases, with 15 bases between. The CDR3 here is CASSTGGGANYGYTF. The CDR3 bases are TGTGCCAGCAGCACTGGGGGGGGAGCCAACTATGGCTACACCTTC.

J is TRBJ2-2 and V is TRBV5-1; the D gene is possibly TRBD1 (5 bases). The germline V and J ends were trimmed by 4 bases and 1 base, with 8 bases remaining between them. There are 14 residues in the CDR3. CDR1 and CDR2 (germline): SGHRS, YFSETQ. CDR3 in amino acids: CASSVQGNTGELFF. The CDR3 bases are TGCGCCAGCAGCGTTCAGGGGAACACCGGGGAGCTGTTTTTT.

V gene TRBV6-5 combines with J gene TRBJ2-5; 7 positions agree with TRBD2. The CDR3 sequence is 15 residues long. V gave up 6 bases and J gave up 4 bases; unmatched junction bases: 11. Germline CDR1 is MNHEY and CDR2 is SVGAGI. The CDR3 nucleotides are TGTGCCAGCAGCCCTCACCGGGGAGGGGTAGAGACCCAGTACTTC. This translates into CASSPHRGGVETQYF.

The chain uses TRBV19 and TRBJ1-1; D is perhaps TRBD1 (5 bases). This CDR3 spans 13 amino acids. Trimming took off 3 bases at V and 4 bases at J, with 9 bases between the two ends. CDR1 is LNHDA, CDR2 SQIVND, per germline (reference sequence). In DNA, the CDR3 is TGTGCCAGTAGTATCTCAGGGCGCACTGAAGCTTTCTTT. Translation: CASSISGRTEAFF.

The chain carries TRBV5-1 and TRBJ2-7; D gene ambiguous. V was clipped by 3 bases and J by 3 bases, with 7 bases between them. This CDR3 comprises 12 residues. Germline CDR1 and CDR2: SGHRS and YFSETQ. The CDR3 spells CASSSDGYEQYF. DNA for the CDR3: TGCGCCAGCAGCTCGGACGGCTACGAGCAGTACTTC.

The chain recombines TRBV9 with TRBJ2-7, with a possible D match to TRBD1 (6 bases). The CDR3 has 14 amino acids. The V gene lost 4 bases and the J gene lost 4 bases, with 15 bases spanning the gap. CDR1 and CDR2 (germline): SGDLS, YYNGEE. This CDR3 is CASSPQDRRYEQYF. The CDR3 DNA sequence: TGTGCCAGCAGCCCCCAGGACAGACGTTACGAGCAGTACTTC.

This chain connects TRBV19 to TRBJ1-4; no clear D. CDR3 length: 15 amino acids. Trimming stripped 4 bases from V and 2 bases from J, with 11 bases between. In germline, CDR1 is LNHDA, CDR2 SQIVND (reference sequence). CDR3 in amino acids: CASSRGGTTNEKLFF. The CDR3 DNA sequence: TGTGCCAGTAGTAGGGGAGGAACTACTAATGAAAAACTGTTTTTT.

The CDR3 DNA follows: TGTGCCACGGCAATCCTTTCGGGGCAGGCAGATACGCAGTATTTT. The encoded protein is CATAILSGQADTQYF. The chain employs TRBV27 and TRBJ2-3; the D gene could be TRBD1 or TRBD2 (5 bases each). The CDR3 loop spans 15 amino acids. Germline V gives CDR1 MNHEY, CDR2 SMNVEV (reference sequence). The ends were cut back, 10 bases at V and 4 bases at J, with 21 bases in the middle.

As regards this clone: The DNA is omitted, as the CDR3 cannot be located on it reliably, and the CDR3 follows TCRdb's listing. V usage is TRBV6-5 and J usage is TRBJ1-5. Termini included, the CDR3 measures 13 amino acids. Germline-derived CDR1 and CDR2 are MNHEY and SVGAGI. CDR3 sequence: CASSSSWNQPQHF.